This TCR beta chain was documented in a study of beta chain features in type 1 diabetes. About the study: Age, gender and cell yields were similar between patients and healthy donors. Findings and limits, study-wide: Short templates might get an advantage during PCR, and this would be equal in patients and controls. The study found fewer insertions and more deletions at VDJ junctions in type 1 diabetes patients.

This clone appeared a few times. Its specificity is unknown. Sorting produced populations that all topped 95% purity. TCRB transcripts that were expressed got sequenced, as all of the isolated RNA had been reverse transcribed. Profiled with immunoSEQ multiplex PCR; TCRdb holds only in-frame clones, not every one. The sample contains 350,000 to 450,000 clones, approximately 15% of which appear only once. This clonotype was sampled from a young man in good health. The sequenced sample was naive CD4+ T cells from blood.

As DNA, the CDR3 is TGTGCCAGCAGCTTAGTAGCAACAGCCAACACTGAAGCTTTCTTT. Protein sequence: CASSLVATANTEAFF. V and J are TRBV7-2 and TRBJ1-1; D is ambiguous. V was cut by 1 base and J by 2 bases, with 11 bases left in between. This CDR3 is built from 15 residues. Germline loops: CDR1 SGHTA, CDR2 FQGNSA.